The 18 T cell receptor beta chains reported below all come from one sample, sequenced in a study of blood T cell repertoires in COVID-19. The data were produced by immunoSEQ multiplex PCR, yet TCRdb's version contains in-frame clones alone and is incomplete. Of 200,000 to 250,000 clones listed, 60% to 85% are singletons. The specimen sequenced was peripheral blood. These receptors came from a woman in her seventies with acute or convalescent COVID-19.

The rearrangement joins TRBV6-1 to TRBJ2-3; TRBD2 matches 11 bases. The CDR3 has 18 residues. The germline V gene has CDR1 MNHNS and CDR2 SASEGT. Unmatched junction bases numbered 9, after V lost 1 base and J lost 3 bases. In DNA form, the CDR3 reads TGTGCCAGCAGTGAAGTTTTGGTAGCGGGAGGGGATACAGATACGCAGTATTTT. This codes for CASSEVLVAGGDTDTQYF.

This chain connects TRBV10-3 to TRBJ1-6, with D tentatively TRBD1 (5 bases). Trimming took off 3 bases at V and 7 bases at J, with 7 bases between the two ends. The CDR3 has 13 residues. The germline CDR1 and CDR2 sequences are ENHRY and SYGVKD. The CDR3 DNA follows: TGTGCCATCAGTGATTCAGGGAATTCACCCCTCCACTTT. It translates to CAISDSGNSPLHF.

This clone was detected only once. The V and J genes are TRBV5-4 and TRBJ2-5, with 7 bases identical to TRBD1. The CDR3 extends over 14 amino acids. The germline gives CDR1 SGHNT, CDR2 YYREEE (reference sequence). V shed 3 bases and J 5 bases; nucleotides not matched to a gene: 7. CDR3 DNA: TGTGCCAGCAGCTCCGGGACAGTCAAGGAGACCCAGTACTTC. This sequence encodes CASSSGTVKETQYF.

This clone was recorded only once. This rearrangement joins TRBV30 to TRBJ1-5; D uncertain. The V end lost 3 bases, the J end lost 1 base, and 10 bases lay between the germline ends. This CDR3 spans 14 amino acids. Per the germline V gene, CDR1 is GTSNPN and CDR2 is SVGIG (reference sequence). CDR3 DNA sequence: TGTGCCTGGAGCGCCCGACAAAGCAATCAGCCCCAGCATTTT. It yields the protein CAWSARQSNQPQHF.

The rearrangement links TRBV6-1 to TRBJ2-7, with 12 bases matching TRBD2. The CDR3 has 16 amino acids. Germline CDR1 MNHNS, CDR2 SASEGT. The V gene end was trimmed by 2 bases and the J gene end by 3 bases; junction bases not matched to a gene: 5. CDR3 coding DNA: TGTGCCAGCAGTGAACTAGCGGGAGGGCCCCACTACGAGCAGTACTTC. Encoded protein: CASSELAGGPHYEQYF.

This chain uses TRBV11-3 with TRBJ2-5, with 7 bases matching TRBD1. Trimming cost V 1 base and J 4 bases; bases outside gene matches: 6. The CDR3 extends over 15 amino acids. CDR1 and CDR2 from the germline V gene are SGHNT and YENEEA. DNA for the CDR3: TGTGCCAGCAGCTTAGGGTCGACAGGGACAGAGACCCAGTACTTC. Amino acid sequence: CASSLGSTGTETQYF. The full variable domain, rest sourced from reference TRBV11-3 and TRBJ2-5, is EAGVVQSPRYKIIEKKQPVAFWCNPISGHNTLYWYLQNLGQGPELLIRYENEEAVDDSQLPKDRFSAERLKGVDSTLKIQPAELGDSAVYLCASSLGSTGTETQYFGPGTRLLVL.

CDR3 nucleotides: TGTGCCAGCAGCTTATTTCAGGCCAGCACAGATACGCAGTATTTT. Protein product: CASSLFQASTDTQYF. V and J are TRBV5-8 and TRBJ2-3; no clear D. Trimming took 2 bases from V and 0 from J, leaving 10 bases between them. The germline gives CDR1 SGHTS, CDR2 YDEGEE. The CDR3 has 15 residues. The full variable domain, rest sourced from reference TRBV5-8 and TRBJ2-3, is EAGVTQSPTHLIKTRGQQATLRCSPISGHTSVYWYQQALGLGLQFLLWYDEGEERNRGNFPPRFSGRQFPNYSSELNVNALELEDSALYLCASSLFQASTDTQYFGPGTRLTVL.

The gene calls are TRBV29-1 and TRBJ2-1; 10 bases align to TRBD2. Per the germline V gene, CDR1 is SQVTM and CDR2 is ANQGSEA. V trimming: 3 bases; J trimming: 3 bases; junction bases outside the gene matches: 8. The CDR3 consists of 16 residues. CDR3 loop: CSVDGGWTSGYNEQFF. DNA for the CDR3: TGCAGCGTTGACGGGGGTTGGACTAGCGGCTACAATGAGCAGTTCTTC.

This rearrangement joins TRBV27 to TRBJ2-3, with 7 bases aligning to TRBD2. The germline V gene has CDR1 MNHEY and CDR2 SMNVEV (reference sequence). V lost 1 base to trimming and J lost 4 bases; unmatched junction nucleotides: 8. The CDR3 extends over 16 amino acids. The CDR3 spells CASSLYGGGLPDTQYF. The CDR3 nucleotides are TGTGCCAGCAGTTTATACGGGGGAGGGTTGCCAGATACGCAGTATTTT.

The V gene is TRBV5-1, the J gene TRBJ2-7, with D tentatively TRBD2 (6 bases). Germline CDR1 and CDR2: SGHRS and YFSETQ. V was clipped by 1 base and J by 0 bases, with 11 bases between them. This CDR3 region has 15 residues. For the CDR3, the DNA is TGCGCCAGCAGCTTGCGGGGGAGCGTCTCCTACGAGCAGTACTTC. This translates into CASSLRGSVSYEQYF.

The chain couples TRBV28 to TRBJ1-5, with TRBD1 as a possible D gene (5 bases). The CDR3 is 16 residues long. The V end lost 3 bases, the J end lost 6 bases, and 18 bases lay between the germline ends. Germline V CDR1 and CDR2: MDHEN, SYDVKM. CDR3 residues: CASSLFMFRAVQPQHF. Here the CDR3 DNA reads TGTGCCAGCAGTTTGTTTATGTTCAGGGCGGTTCAGCCCCAGCATTTT.

This sequence joins TRBV5-4 and TRBJ2-1; possible D gene TRBD2, 7 bases. The germline V gene has CDR1 SGHNT and CDR2 YYREEE (reference sequence). Trimming shortened V by 2 bases and J by 0 bases, and 12 bases separated the two germline ends. This CDR3 has 16 residues. CDR3: CASSFGGGSSYNEQFF. CDR3 DNA: TGTGCCAGCAGCTTCGGGGGCGGGAGCTCCTACAATGAGCAGTTCTTC.

V usage is TRBV29-1 and J usage is TRBJ1-1; TRBD1 matches at 8 bases. Trimming at V came to 1 base and at J to 8 bases, leaving 3 bases not matched to a gene. Germline assignment: CDR1 SQVTM and CDR2 ANQGSEA. The CDR3 runs to 12 residues. In DNA, the CDR3 is TGCAGCGTTGAAGCTGGGACAGGCGAAGCTTTCTTT. This translates into CSVEAGTGEAFF.

This clone occurred many times. The J gene is TRBJ2-7, the V gene TRBV9; a possible D gene is TRBD1 (6 bases). V shed 0 bases and J shed 3 bases, with 13 bases lying between them. The CDR3 totals 15 residues. Germline V gives CDR1 SGDLS, CDR2 YYNGEE. Written as DNA, the CDR3 is TGTGCCAGCAGCGTAGCCCCGGGACACCTCTACGAGCAGTACTTC. This sequence encodes CASSVAPGHLYEQYF. Filled out from reference TRBV9 and TRBJ2-7, the complete variable domain reads DSGVTQTPKHLITATGQRVTLRCSPRSGDLSVYWYQQSLDQGLQFLIQYYNGEERAKGNILERFSAQQFPDLHSELNLSSLELGDSALYFCASSVAPGHLYEQYFGPGTRLTVT.

The chain is built from TRBV7-3 and TRBJ2-1; the D gene is possibly TRBD2 (6 bases). With 6 bases removed from V and 4 bases from J, the gap between germline ends came to 16 bases. The CDR3 contains 15 residues. The germline V gene encodes CDR1 SGHTA and CDR2 FQGTGA. The CDR3 sequence is CASSSSAGGYNEQFF. For the CDR3, the DNA is TGTGCCAGCAGTTCTTCAGCGGGCGGGTACAATGAGCAGTTCTTC. The full variable domain, in which reference TRBV7-3 and TRBJ2-1 provide the parts outside the CDR3, is GAGVSQTPSNKVTEKGKYVELRCDPISGHTALYWYRQSLGQGPEFLIYFQGTGAADDSGLPNDRFFAVRPEGSVSTLKIQRTERGDSAVYLCASSSSAGGYNEQFFGPGTRLTVL.

V gene TRBV9 combines with J gene TRBJ2-2, with no clear D. This CDR3 is 13 amino acids long. V was pared by 2 bases and J by 4 bases, with 6 bases between. Germline CDR1 and CDR2: SGDLS and YYNGEE. The CDR3, as DNA: TGTGCCAGCAGCGTCGGTGGCACCGGGGAGCTGTTTTTT. Translation: CASSVGGTGELFF. Full variable domain (rest looked up from reference TRBV9 and TRBJ2-2): DSGVTQTPKHLITATGQRVTLRCSPRSGDLSVYWYQQSLDQGLQFLIQYYNGEERAKGNILERFSAQQFPDLHSELNLSSLELGDSALYFCASSVGGTGELFFGEGSRLTVL.

The rearrangement uses TRBV28 and TRBJ2-7, with 8 bases identical to TRBD1. CDR1 and CDR2 (germline): MDHEN, SYDVKM. The CDR3 runs to 15 residues. J was trimmed by 3 bases and V by 6 bases; bases with no gene match: 10. Here the CDR3 reads CASSAPGQDLYEQYF. Written as DNA, the CDR3 is TGTGCCAGCAGCGCGCCGGGACAGGACCTCTACGAGCAGTACTTC.

This chain uses TRBV4-1 with TRBJ2-1; tentatively, D is TRBD2 (5 bases). Germline assignment: CDR1 MGHRA and CDR2 YSYEKL. The V and J ends lost 0 bases and 1 base respectively, with 10 bases between them. The CDR3 loop spans 16 amino acids. In DNA, the CDR3 is TGCGCCAGCAGCCAAGATAGACTACCTTCCTACAATGAGCAGTTCTTC. Amino acids: CASSQDRLPSYNEQFF.